This entry features one T cell receptor (beta chain) sequence. The table lists this clonotype with a few counts. It lacks a known antigen. Base-call qualities are not available, and no considerably larger clone is one nucleotide away. Libraries were prepared through RT-PCR. Sequenced using an Illumina HiSeq 2500. TCRdb itself trimmed the public reads at Q25 with fastp, ran MiXCR and retained productive beta chains. Every distinct CDR3 protein forms one entry, paired with its most common genes and DNA. Here the sample has hundreds of thousands of distinct CDR3 sequences; more than 15% occur a single time. The ten top clones hold 11% of the sample. These data belong to a study of response to subunit inactivated influenza vaccine (dated by TCRdb to the late 2010s). Broadly, across the study: The study used deep quantitative T cell receptor repertoire profiling to track responses to a trivalent subunit inactivated influenza vaccine. What the research found in general, with its limitations: The authors proposed that each seasonal influenza vaccination may bring in only a limited number of new T cells.

Here the sequenced sample was PBMCs from blood, taken 11 to 12 days after vaccination. The receptor was derived from a man aged 50-60 years who received an inactivated influenza vaccine. Donor details come from another sample of the same person, matched by shared clones.

CDR3 loop: CASRLAAHTDTQYF. The nucleotide sequence is given as TGCGCCAGCAGACTAGCGGCGCACACAGATACGCAGTATTTT. The chain is assembled from TRBV10-2 and TRBJ2-3, with 8 bases aligning to TRBD2. Its CDR3 holds 14 amino acids, cysteine through phenylalanine. Only the CDR3 DNA stays, 42 bases, in frame from base 1. According to the germline V gene, CDR1 reads WSHSY and CDR2 reads SAAADI. V lost 6 bases and J lost 2 bases, and the count of bases not matched to a germline gene is 4.